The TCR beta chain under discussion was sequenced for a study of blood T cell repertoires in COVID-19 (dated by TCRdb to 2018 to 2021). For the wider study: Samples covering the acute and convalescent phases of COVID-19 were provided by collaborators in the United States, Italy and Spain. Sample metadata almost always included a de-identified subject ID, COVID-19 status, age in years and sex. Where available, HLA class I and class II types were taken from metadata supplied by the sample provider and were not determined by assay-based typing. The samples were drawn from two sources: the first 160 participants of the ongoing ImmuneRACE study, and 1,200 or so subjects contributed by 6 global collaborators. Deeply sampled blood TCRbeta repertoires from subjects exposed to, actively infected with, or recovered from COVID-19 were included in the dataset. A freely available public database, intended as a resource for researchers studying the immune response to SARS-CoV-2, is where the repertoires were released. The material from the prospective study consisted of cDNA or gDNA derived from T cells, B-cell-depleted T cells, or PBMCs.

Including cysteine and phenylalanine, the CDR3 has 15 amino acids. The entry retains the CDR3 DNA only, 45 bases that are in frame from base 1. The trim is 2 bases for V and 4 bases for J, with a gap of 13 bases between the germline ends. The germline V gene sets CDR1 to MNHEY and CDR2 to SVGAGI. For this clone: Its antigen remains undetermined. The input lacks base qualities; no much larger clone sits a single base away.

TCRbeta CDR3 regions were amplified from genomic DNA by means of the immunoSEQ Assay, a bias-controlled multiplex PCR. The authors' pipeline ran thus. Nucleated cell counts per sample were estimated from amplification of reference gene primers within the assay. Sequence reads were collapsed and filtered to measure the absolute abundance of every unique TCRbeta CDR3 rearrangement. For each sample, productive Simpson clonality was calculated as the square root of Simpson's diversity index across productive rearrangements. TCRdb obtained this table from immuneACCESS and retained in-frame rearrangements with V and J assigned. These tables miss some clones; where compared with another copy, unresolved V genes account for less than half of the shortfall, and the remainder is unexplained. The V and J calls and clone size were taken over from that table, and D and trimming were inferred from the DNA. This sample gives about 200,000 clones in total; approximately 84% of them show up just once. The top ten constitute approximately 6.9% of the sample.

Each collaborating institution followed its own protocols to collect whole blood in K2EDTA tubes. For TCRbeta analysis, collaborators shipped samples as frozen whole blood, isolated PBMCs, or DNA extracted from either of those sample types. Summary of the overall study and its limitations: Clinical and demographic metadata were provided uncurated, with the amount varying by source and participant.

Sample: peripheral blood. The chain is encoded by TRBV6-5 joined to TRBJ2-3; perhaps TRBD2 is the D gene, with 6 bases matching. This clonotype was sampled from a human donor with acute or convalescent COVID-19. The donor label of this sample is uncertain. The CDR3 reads CASSYTGGIADTQYF. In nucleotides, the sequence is TGTGCCAGCAGTTACACGGGCGGGATCGCAGATACGCAGTATTTT.